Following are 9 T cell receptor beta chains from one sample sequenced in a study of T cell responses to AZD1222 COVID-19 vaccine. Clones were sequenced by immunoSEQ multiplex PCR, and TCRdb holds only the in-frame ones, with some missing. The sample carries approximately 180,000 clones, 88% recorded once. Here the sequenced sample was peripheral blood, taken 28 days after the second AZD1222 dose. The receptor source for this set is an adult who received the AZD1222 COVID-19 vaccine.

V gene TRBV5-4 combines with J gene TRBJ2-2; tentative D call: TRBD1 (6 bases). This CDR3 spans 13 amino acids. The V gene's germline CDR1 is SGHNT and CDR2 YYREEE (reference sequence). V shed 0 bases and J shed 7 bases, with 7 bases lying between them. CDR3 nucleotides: TGTGCCAGCAGCTTGGAAGGGGGCGGGGAGCTGTTTTTT. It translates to CASSLEGGGELFF.

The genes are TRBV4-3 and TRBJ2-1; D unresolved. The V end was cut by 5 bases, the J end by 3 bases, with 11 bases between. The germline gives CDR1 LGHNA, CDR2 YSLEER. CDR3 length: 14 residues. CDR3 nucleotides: TGCGCCAGCAGCAGAGACTCGGTCTACAATGAGCAGTTCTTC. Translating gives CASSRDSVYNEQFF.

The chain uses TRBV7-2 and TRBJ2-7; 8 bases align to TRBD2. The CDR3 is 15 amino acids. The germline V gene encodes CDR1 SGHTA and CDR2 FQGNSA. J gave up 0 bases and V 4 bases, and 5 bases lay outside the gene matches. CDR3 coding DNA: TGTGCCAGCAGCTCCAGCGGGAGCCTCTCCTACGAGCAGTACTTC. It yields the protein CASSSSGSLSYEQYF. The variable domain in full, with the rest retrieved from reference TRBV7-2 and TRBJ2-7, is GAGVSQSPSNKVTEKGKDVELRCDPISGHTALYWYRQSLGQGLEFLIYFQGNSAPDKSGLPSDRFSAERTGGSVSTLTIQRTQQEDSAVYLCASSSSGSLSYEQYFGPGTRLTVT.

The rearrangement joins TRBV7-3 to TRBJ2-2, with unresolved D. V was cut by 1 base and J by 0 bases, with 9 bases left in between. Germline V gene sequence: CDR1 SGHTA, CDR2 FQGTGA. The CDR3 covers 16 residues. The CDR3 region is CASSLNPASNTGELFF. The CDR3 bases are TGTGCCAGCAGCTTAAATCCGGCCTCGAACACCGGGGAGCTGTTTTTT. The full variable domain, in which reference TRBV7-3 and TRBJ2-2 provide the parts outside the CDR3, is GAGVSQTPSNKVTEKGKYVELRCDPISGHTALYWYRQSLGQGPEFLIYFQGTGAADDSGLPNDRFFAVRPEGSVSTLKIQRTERGDSAVYLCASSLNPASNTGELFFGEGSRLTVL.

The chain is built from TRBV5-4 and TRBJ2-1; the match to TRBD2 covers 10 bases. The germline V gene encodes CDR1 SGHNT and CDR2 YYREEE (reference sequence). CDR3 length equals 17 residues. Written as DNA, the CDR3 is TGTGGACTCTGGAGGAAGCGGGAGGGCCCCTCCTACAATGAGCAGTTCTTC. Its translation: CGLWRKREGPSYNEQFF. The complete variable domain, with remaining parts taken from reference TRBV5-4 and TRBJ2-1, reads ETGVTQSPTHLIKTRGQQVTLRCSSQSGHNTVSWYQQALGQGPQFIFQYYREEENGRGNFPPRFSGLQFPNYSSELNVNALELDDSALYLCGLWRKREGPSYNEQFFGPGTRLTVL.

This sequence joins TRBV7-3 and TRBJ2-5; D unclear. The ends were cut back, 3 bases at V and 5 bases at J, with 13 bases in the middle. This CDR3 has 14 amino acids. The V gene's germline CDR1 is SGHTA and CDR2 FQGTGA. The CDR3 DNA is TGTGCCAGCAGCTTTCCGGGTCGCGACGAGACCCAGTACTTC. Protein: CASSFPGRDETQYF.

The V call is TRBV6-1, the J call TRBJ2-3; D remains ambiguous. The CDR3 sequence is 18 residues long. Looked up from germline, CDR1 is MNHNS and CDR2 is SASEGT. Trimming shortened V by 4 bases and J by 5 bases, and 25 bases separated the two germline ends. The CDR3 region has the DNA TGTGCCAGCAGTGTCGGCGGAGCACAGTCCTGGGTGGGAGATACGCAGTATTTT. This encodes CASSVGGAQSWVGDTQYF.

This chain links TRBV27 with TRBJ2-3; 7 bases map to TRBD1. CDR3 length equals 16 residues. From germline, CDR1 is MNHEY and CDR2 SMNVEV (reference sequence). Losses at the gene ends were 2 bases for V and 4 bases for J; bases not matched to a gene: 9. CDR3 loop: CASSLQGDLGADTQYF. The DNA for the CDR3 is TGTGCCAGCAGTTTACAGGGGGATCTAGGGGCAGATACGCAGTATTTT.

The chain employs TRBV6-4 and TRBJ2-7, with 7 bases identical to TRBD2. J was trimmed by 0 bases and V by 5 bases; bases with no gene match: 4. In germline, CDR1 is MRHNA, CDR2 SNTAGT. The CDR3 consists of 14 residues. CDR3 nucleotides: TGTGCCAGCAGTACGAGGGAGGGCTCCTACGAGCAGTACTTC. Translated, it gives CASSTREGSYEQYF.